This T cell receptor beta chain was obtained from a study of T cell responses to AZD1222 COVID-19 vaccine. Sequencing used immunoSEQ multiplex PCR; TCRdb keeps in-frame clones, though not all of them. The sample shows about 79,000 clones, more than 75% of them seen only once. Study-level points and caveats: White British donors predominated, females outnumbered males, and clonal diversity was possibly underestimated. Following two doses of AZD1222, Spike-specific TCR breadth and depth rose. It was only 6 or 7 AZD1222 recipients who were seropositive at baseline. Spike regions recognized by vaccine-associated CD4 TCRs spanned the protein, led by 160-218 and 743-854.

Germline V gives CDR1 SGHRS, CDR2 YFSETQ. V lost 2 bases, J lost 4 bases, and 16 bases stayed unmatched. There are 18 residues in the CDR3. About this clone: Its specificity is unknown.

J is TRBJ2-5 and V is TRBV5-1; 8 bases are a match to TRBD2. The starting material was peripheral blood, obtained on day 0 of AZD1222 vaccination. This receptor was obtained from an adult in good health. CDR3 coding DNA: TGCGCCAGCAGCTTCCGCCCCGGTCGCGGGGGGTCGGGAGAGACCCAGTACTTC. It encodes CASSFRPGRGGSGETQYF.